The 15 T cell receptor beta chains below all came from one sample that was sequenced in a study of shared clonotypes between healthy human individuals. The data were produced by immunoSEQ multiplex PCR, yet TCRdb's version contains in-frame clones alone and is incomplete. The table includes under 750,000 clones, 55% to 80% detected once. Specimen: memory CD4+ T cells sorted from blood. Subset specified: CD45RA-negative fraction. These receptors originate from a woman in her twenties or thirties in good health.

The gene calls are TRBV5-8 and TRBJ2-1; D ambiguous. The CDR3 covers 12 residues. V was clipped by 8 bases and J by 4 bases, with 10 bases between them. Germline CDR1 SGHTS, CDR2 YDEGEE. The CDR3, as DNA: TGTGCCAGTGGCTGGGCGTACAATGAGCAGTTCTTC. This codes for CASGWAYNEQFF.

This clone came up once. The J gene is TRBJ2-3, the V gene TRBV7-2, with 9 bases lining up with TRBD2. The CDR3 has 15 amino acids. Trimming removed 5 bases from V and 2 bases from J; junction bases left unmatched: 5. Germline CDR1 is SGHTA and CDR2 is FQGNSA. The CDR3 nucleotides are TGTGCCAGCAGCCCAGCGGGAGGTCTCACAGATACGCAGTATTTT. Translation: CASSPAGGLTDTQYF.

The gene calls are TRBV4-1 and TRBJ2-7, with 9 bases lining up with TRBD1. The CDR3 has 18 residues. Germline trimming cut 6 bases from V and 2 bases from J; bases unmatched to any gene: 17. Per germline, CDR1 MGHRA and CDR2 YSYEKL. The CDR3 DNA is TGCGCCAGCAGTCTCAACCCTACCACTGGGACAGGGACCTACGAGCAGTACTTC. Translating gives CASSLNPTTGTGTYEQYF.

The chain recombines TRBV27 with TRBJ2-7; 8 bases agree with TRBD2. V lost 6 bases to trimming and J lost 0 bases; unmatched junction nucleotides: 7. The CDR3 extends over 15 amino acids. The germline gives CDR1 MNHEY, CDR2 SMNVEV (reference sequence). The chain's CDR3 is CASRAPSGHSYEQYF. Here the CDR3 DNA reads TGTGCCAGCAGGGCCCCTAGCGGGCACTCCTACGAGCAGTACTTC.

This clone was detected only a few times. The gene calls are TRBV10-3 and TRBJ2-2; TRBD2 matches at 9 bases. Trimming removed 8 bases from V and 6 bases from J; junction bases left unmatched: 7. Germline CDR1 and CDR2: ENHRY and SYGVKD. CDR3 size: 14 residues. In DNA, the CDR3 is TGTGCCATCGCCGGACTAGCGTCGGCCGGGGAGCTGTTTTTT. It encodes CAIAGLASAGELFF.

J is TRBJ2-1 and V is TRBV7-2; 9 nucleotides agree with TRBD1. V shed 1 base and J 10 bases; nucleotides not matched to a gene: 8. The CDR3 extends over 15 amino acids. Per germline, CDR1 SGHTA and CDR2 FQGNSA. CDR3 sequence: CASSLGDRDIREQFF. CDR3 bases: TGTGCCAGCAGCTTAGGGGACAGGGACATCCGCGAGCAGTTCTTC.

This clone was counted once. V gene TRBV5-1 combines with J gene TRBJ2-3; the D gene is possibly TRBD2 (5 bases). V lost 0 bases, J lost 2 bases, and 10 bases lay in between. The CDR3 spans 15 residues. Germline CDR1 SGHRS, CDR2 YFSETQ. As DNA, the CDR3 is TGCGCCAGCAGCTTGGTAGCGAGTAACACAGATACGCAGTATTTT. Residues: CASSLVASNTDTQYF.

V usage is TRBV28 and J usage is TRBJ1-2; a weak D match, TRBD1 (6 bases). The germline V and J ends were trimmed by 6 bases and 7 bases, with 21 bases remaining between them. Germline V CDR1 and CDR2: MDHEN, SYDVKM. The CDR3 is 15 residues long. The CDR3 loop is CASSRDWGARTGYTF. The CDR3 DNA is TGTGCCAGCAGCCGGGATTGGGGGGCTCGTACTGGCTACACCTTC.

The chain couples TRBV10-3 to TRBJ2-1; D unclear. This CDR3 comprises 14 residues. Germline loops: CDR1 ENHRY, CDR2 SYGVKD. The V gene lost 4 bases and the J gene lost 1 base, with 8 bases spanning the gap. CDR3: CAISGAVSYNEQFF. The CDR3 coding sequence is TGTGCCATCAGTGGGGCGGTTTCCTACAATGAGCAGTTCTTC.

The chain links TRBV2 to TRBJ2-7; 8 bases map to TRBD1. With V trimmed by 5 bases and J by 4 bases, 4 bases remained unmatched. This CDR3 has 13 amino acids. CDR1 and CDR2 from the germline V gene are SNHLY and FYNNEI. CDR3 region: CASSYDRGYEQYF. The CDR3 DNA is TGTGCCAGCAGTTACGACAGGGGTTACGAGCAGTACTTC.

V is TRBV4-1 and J is TRBJ1-1; 9 positions match TRBD1. With V trimmed by 2 bases and J by 1 base, 5 bases remained unmatched. This CDR3 is 16 amino acids long. From germline, CDR1 is MGHRA and CDR2 YSYEKL. CDR3 loop: CASSQHRGRGNTEAFF. The CDR3 DNA follows: TGCGCCAGCAGCCAACACAGGGGGCGCGGGAACACTGAAGCTTTCTTT.

V gene TRBV7-2 combines with J gene TRBJ2-5; D might be TRBD1 (5 bases). Germline CDR1 SGHTA, CDR2 FQGNSA. This CDR3 comprises 15 residues. Trimming removed 4 bases at V and 4 bases at J, with 16 bases between. The CDR3 coding sequence is TGTGCCAGCAGCTATTCTGGAAGGCAGGGAGAGACCCAGTACTTC. Amino acid sequence: CASSYSGRQGETQYF. Looking up the rest from reference TRBV7-2 and TRBJ2-5 gives the full variable domain: GAGVSQSPSNKVTEKGKDVELRCDPISGHTALYWYRQSLGQGLEFLIYFQGNSAPDKSGLPSDRFSAERTGGSVSTLTIQRTQQEDSAVYLCASSYSGRQGETQYFGPGTRLLVL.

V and J are TRBV5-4 and TRBJ2-5; D is uncertain. Germline CDR1 and CDR2: SGHNT and YYREEE (reference sequence). Trimming took 0 bases from V and 5 from J, leaving 8 bases between them. This CDR3 comprises 13 residues. CDR3 nucleotides: TGTGCCAGCAGCTTGGCCGAATTTGAGACCCAGTACTTC. Protein sequence: CASSLAEFETQYF.

The rearrangement uses TRBV6-5 and TRBJ1-5; TRBD1 might be the D (6 bases). The germline gives CDR1 MNHEY, CDR2 SVGAGI. Trimming cost V 0 bases and J 4 bases, with 10 bases left between them. This CDR3 spans 15 amino acids. The CDR3 spells CASSYSIQGNQPQHF. The CDR3 DNA sequence: TGTGCCAGCAGTTACTCGATACAGGGTAATCAGCCCCAGCATTTT.

This chain links TRBV19 with TRBJ2-7, with D perhaps matching TRBD2 (6 bases). CDR3 length: 12 amino acids. With 6 bases removed from V and 4 bases from J, the gap between germline ends came to 10 bases. Germline values: CDR1 LNHDA, CDR2 SQIVND (reference sequence). CDR3 amino acids: CASSGSGYEQYF. In DNA form, the CDR3 reads TGTGCCAGTAGCGGGAGTGGGTACGAGCAGTACTTC.